These T cell receptor beta chains were read from a single sample in a study of cytomegalovirus exposure and HLA in healthy donors. The data were produced by immunoSEQ multiplex PCR, yet TCRdb's version contains in-frame clones alone and is incomplete. The sample records 100,000 or so clones, around 70% being singletons. The sample taken for sequencing was PBMCs. These receptors originate from a man in his forties or fifties in good health and CMV-seropositive. Both conserved end residues are part of each CDR3. A D gene is named only where the DNA matches it firmly. The size field is filled for only some rows; it gives once, few, many or a size class.

NA	TRBV7-9	TRBD1	TRBJ1-5	TGTGCCAGCAGCTCGGACAGGGTGGGTCAGCCCCAGCATTTT	CASSSDRVGQPQHF
NA	TRBV14	TRBD1	TRBJ1-1	TGTGCCAGCAGCCAACTACAGGGGTTGAACACTGAAGCTTTCTTT	CASSQLQGLNTEAFF
NA	TRBV6-5	TRBD2	TRBJ2-7	TGTGCCAGCAGATATAGCGGGAGAGAGTACTTC	CASRYSGREYF
NA	TRBV27	TRBD2	TRBJ2-5	TGTGCCAGCAGTTCGGGACTAGATGCGGAGACCCAGTACTTC	CASSSGLDAETQYF
NA	TRBV14	TRBD2	TRBJ2-3	TGTGCCAGCAGCCGGGTTAGCGGGAGTGGCACAGATACGCAGTATTTT	CASSRVSGSGTDTQYF
NA	TRBV9	NA	TRBJ2-5	TGTGCCAGCAGCGTAGACCAGGGGCGTGAGACCCAGTACTTC	CASSVDQGRETQYF
NA	TRBV5-1	TRBD1	TRBJ1-2	TGCGCCAGCAGCTGGACAGGGGAGGAGGGCTACACCTTC	CASSWTGEEGYTF
NA	TRBV29-1	NA	TRBJ1-1	TGCAGCGTTGTGAACCAGGGTACTGAAGCTTTCTTT	CSVVNQGTEAFF
once	TRBV9	TRBD1	TRBJ1-3	TGTGCCAGCAGCTCTCCGGGACAGGGGCCTTTAAGGGGAAACACCATATATTTT	CASSSPGQGPLRGNTIYF
NA	TRBV7-9	NA	TRBJ2-2	TGTGCCAGCAGCTCCCAATTCCGTAGTTCCACCGGGGAGCTGTTTTTT	CASSSQFRSSTGELFF
NA	TRBV5-1	TRBD1	TRBJ1-5	TGCGCCAGCAGCCCGGACAGGGGTGATCAGCCCCAGCATTTT	CASSPDRGDQPQHF
once	TRBV6-5	NA	TRBJ2-3	TGTGCCAGCAGAACGGGTATTCTCACAGATACGCAGTATTTT	CASRTGILTDTQYF
NA	TRBV27	TRBD2	TRBJ2-3	TGTGCCAGCAGACTAGCGGGCACAGATACGCAGTATTTT	CASRLAGTDTQYF
few	TRBV7-3	NA	TRBJ1-1	TGTGCCAGCAGCTTAAGGCAGTCCGGGGGCACTGAAGCTTTCTTT	CASSLRQSGGTEAFF
few	TRBV6-5	NA	TRBJ1-1	TGTGCCTGCACTACCAACACTGAAGCTTTCTTT	CACTTNTEAFF
few	TRBV11-2	NA	TRBJ1-1	TGTGCCAGCAGCTTAGCCGGGGGATCTGAAGCTTTCTTT	CASSLAGGSEAFF
NA	TRBV30	TRBD1	TRBJ1-5	TGTGCCTGGAGTTCCCCGACAGGGGGCTTTAATCAGCCCCAGCATTTT	CAWSSPTGGFNQPQHF
NA	TRBV9	TRBD1	TRBJ1-5	TGTGCCAGCAGCGGGGGACAGGGCAGCAATCAGCCCCAGCATTTT	CASSGGQGSNQPQHF
NA	TRBV4-2	NA	TRBJ2-7	TGTGCCAGCAGCCTTTCGACAGGAGCAACGTACGAGCAGTACTTC	CASSLSTGATYEQYF
NA	TRBV7-2	NA	TRBJ2-3	TGTGCCAGCAGCTCTCGCACAGATACGCAGTATTTT	CASSSRTDTQYF
once	TRBV10-3	TRBD1	TRBJ2-6	TGTGCCACCGATACGACAGGGGCCTCTGGGGCCAACGTCCTGACTTTC	CATDTTGASGANVLTF
NA	TRBV2	NA	TRBJ1-1	TGTGCCAGCAGTATGGGAGGAAACACTGAAGCTTTCTTT	CASSMGGNTEAFF
NA	TRBV5-1	NA	TRBJ2-7	TGCGCCAGCAGCTTGGATACAGGTAACAGTTACGAGCAGTACTTC	CASSLDTGNSYEQYF
NA	TRBV9	NA	TRBJ2-3	TGTGCCAGCAGCACATCTAGCTTTACGTGGGATACGCAGTATTTT	CASSTSSFTWDTQYF
NA	TRBV7-6	TRBD1	TRBJ2-1	TGTGCCAGCAGCTTAGACAGGGGGCGCCGGAATGAGCAGTTCTTC	CASSLDRGRRNEQFF
NA	TRBV5-6	NA	TRBJ2-7	TGTGCCAGCAGCTTGGGAGACAACGAGCAGTACTTC	CASSLGDNEQYF
NA	TRBV2	TRBD1	TRBJ2-5	TGTGCCAGCAGTGGGACCGGGACAGGGGGCGTAGTGACCCAGTACTTC	CASSGTGTGGVVTQYF
NA	TRBV29-1	TRBD1	TRBJ2-4	TGCAGCGTCTCTAAACCCGGGACAGGGGGTCCTCTAGCCAAAAACATTCAGTACTTC	CSVSKPGTGGPLAKNIQYF
NA	TRBV9	NA	TRBJ2-5	TGTGCCAGCGCAAGAAGTGGAGTATTCCAAGAGACCCAGTACTTC	CASARSGVFQETQYF
NA	TRBV5-6	NA	TRBJ2-5	TGTGCCAGCAGCTCATACAGGGTTATTGGTCGAGAGACCCAGTACTTC	CASSSYRVIGRETQYF